This T cell receptor beta chain was identified in a study of kidney transplant recipient with SARS-CoV-2 infection. After removal of 9 bases from V and 3 bases from J, the junction contained 7 bases not matched to a gene. The CDR3 runs 14 residues. In TCRdb, the reads were re-called with MiXCR into one record per CDR3 protein. Here the sample spans about 250,000 distinct CDR3 sequences, less than 35% being singletons. Sample: a blood sample, taken at baseline and on roughly day 120 from a kidney transplant recipient. This receptor was taken from a young adult male patient who had COVID-19 and was a kidney transplant recipient. The T cells may partly be graft donor cells. This chain links TRBV12-3 or TRBV12-4 with TRBJ2-3, with 9 bases that match TRBD1. The CDR3 sequence: CASLDRGGTDTQYF. The CDR3 DNA is TGTGCCAGTTTGGACAGGGGAGGTACAGATACGCAGTATTTT.